One and the same sample provided the 21 T cell receptor beta chains below, sequenced in a study of blood T cell repertoires in COVID-19. Profiled with immunoSEQ multiplex PCR; TCRdb holds only in-frame clones, not every one. The sample includes roughly 300,000 clones, 75% to 90% of them seen just once. Specimen: peripheral blood. The receptor set was obtained from a middle-aged woman who had recovered from COVID-19.

The chain's CDR3 is CASSLTGGDEQYF. For the CDR3, the DNA is TGCGCCAGCAGCTTGACAGGGGGCGACGAGCAGTACTTC. The genes are TRBV5-1 and TRBJ2-7; 9 bases agree with TRBD1. The germline V gene encodes CDR1 SGHRS and CDR2 YFSETQ. The CDR3 is 13 residues long. Trimming cost V 1 base and J 5 bases; bases outside gene matches: 1.

The chain links TRBV7-9 to TRBJ2-5; 9 nucleotides match TRBD2. Trimming at V came to 1 base and at J to 0 bases, leaving 6 bases not matched to a gene. The CDR3 is 17 amino acids. CDR1 is SEHNR and CDR2 is FQNEAQ in the germline V gene (reference sequence). In DNA, the CDR3 is TGTGCCAGCAGCTTAGGGATCGGCGGGGGGGACCAAGAGACCCAGTACTTC. Translating it yields CASSLGIGGGDQETQYF.

Here the CDR3 DNA reads TGTGCCAGCAGTGCACAGGGGACTCGGACTGAAGCTTTCTTT. Protein sequence: CASSAQGTRTEAFF. V gene TRBV27 combines with J gene TRBJ1-1; the match to TRBD1 covers 7 bases. V lost 5 bases, J lost 5 bases, and 8 bases stayed unmatched. CDR1 and CDR2 (germline): MNHEY, SMNVEV (reference sequence). This CDR3 is built from 14 residues.

This rearrangement joins TRBV30 to TRBJ1-3; no firm D call. Germline loops: CDR1 GTSNPN, CDR2 SVGIG (reference sequence). CDR3 size: 17 residues. Trimming left V 0 bases short and J 0 bases short, with 15 bases between. CDR3 amino acids: CAWSVPGGPRSGNTIYF. The CDR3 DNA sequence: TGTGCCTGGAGTGTACCTGGAGGGCCACGCTCTGGAAACACCATATATTTT.

This chain connects TRBV10-3 to TRBJ2-7; perhaps TRBD1 as D (6 bases). This CDR3 spans 15 amino acids. The germline gives CDR1 ENHRY, CDR2 SYGVKD. The V end lost 4 bases, the J end lost 2 bases, and 15 bases lay between the germline ends. The CDR3 sequence: CAISVEDSVTYEQYF. CDR3 nucleotides: TGTGCCATCAGTGTAGAGGACAGTGTAACCTACGAGCAGTACTTC.

This chain connects TRBV18 to TRBJ1-4, with 11 bases aligning to TRBD1. The CDR3 is 18 residues long. The germline gives CDR1 KGHSH, CDR2 LQKENI. Losses at the gene ends were 5 bases for V and 4 bases for J; bases not matched to a gene: 12. CDR3 loop: CASSTPTGQGVDNEKLFF. As DNA, the CDR3 is TGTGCCAGCTCAACGCCAACGGGACAGGGGGTCGATAATGAAAAACTGTTTTTT.

In DNA form, the CDR3 reads TGCGCCACCAAAGGGACAACCACATCCTATGGCTACACCTTC. It codes for CATKGTTTSYGYTF. V gene TRBV5-1 combines with J gene TRBJ1-2; D possibly corresponds to TRBD1 (6 bases). Trimming removed 9 bases at V and 4 bases at J, with 19 bases between. The CDR3 has 14 residues. CDR1 SGHRS and CDR2 YFSETQ come from the germline V gene. The full variable domain, rest sourced from reference TRBV5-1 and TRBJ1-2, is KAGVTQTPRYLIKTRGQQVTLSCSPISGHRSVSWYQQTPGQGLQFLFEYFSETQRNKGNFPGRFSGRQFSNSRSEMNVSTLELGDSALYLCATKGTTTSYGYTFGSGTRLTVV.

The chain carries TRBV14 and TRBJ2-3, with TRBD2 matching 8 bases. CDR1 is SGHDN, CDR2 FVKESK, per germline. The CDR3 consists of 16 residues. The V segment lost 0 bases and the J segment 3 bases; nucleotides outside the gene matches: 5. The CDR3 sequence: CASSQETGGMTDTQYF. The CDR3 region has the DNA TGTGCCAGCAGCCAAGAGACGGGGGGGATGACAGATACGCAGTATTTT.

In its sample, this clone was seen a few times. DNA for the CDR3: TGTGCCAGTAGTTCAGTGCCGCCGGGAAGGGGCAATCAGCCCCAGCATTTT. It is translated as CASSSVPPGRGNQPQHF. The chain uses TRBV19 and TRBJ1-5; no reliable D call. The CDR3 has 17 residues. Germline CDR1 and CDR2: LNHDA and SQIVND (reference sequence). V was shortened by 5 bases and J by 2 bases, with 19 bases between the two germline ends.

This clone has a single count. This rearrangement joins TRBV5-4 to TRBJ2-7; TRBD1 aligns across 8 bases. Per germline, CDR1 SGHNT and CDR2 YYREEE (reference sequence). The V segment lost 4 bases and the J segment 3 bases; nucleotides outside the gene matches: 6. CDR3 length equals 14 residues. CDR3: CASSQDRGYYEQYF. The CDR3 coding sequence is TGTGCCAGCAGCCAAGACAGGGGCTACTACGAGCAGTACTTC.

The chain carries TRBV7-9 and TRBJ2-5, with D perhaps TRBD2 (6 bases). Looked up from germline, CDR1 is SEHNR and CDR2 is FQNEAQ (reference sequence). V lost 1 base and J 5 bases, leaving 11 bases between the germline ends. This CDR3 is 14 amino acids long. DNA for the CDR3: TGTGCCAGCAGCTTAGGGCTAGCGTACGAGACCCAGTACTTC. It codes for CASSLGLAYETQYF.

This chain uses TRBV12-3 or TRBV12-4 with TRBJ1-1, with a tentative D call TRBD1 (6 bases). This CDR3 contains 13 residues. V was pared by 6 bases and J by 7 bases, with 15 bases between. The CDR3 DNA reads TGTGCCAGCAGCCTTGACAGGTATGATGAAGCTTTCTTT. It encodes CASSLDRYDEAFF.

This chain joins TRBV7-2 and TRBJ1-1, with TRBD1 as a possible D gene (6 bases). CDR1 and CDR2 from the germline V gene are SGHTA and FQGNSA. The CDR3 runs to 14 residues. The V end was cut by 6 bases, the J end by 1 base, with 12 bases between. CDR3 in amino acids: CASSPGTQNTEAFF. CDR3 in DNA: TGTGCCAGCAGTCCCGGGACACAGAACACTGAAGCTTTCTTT. The whole variable domain, remainder taken from reference TRBV7-2 and TRBJ1-1, is GAGVSQSPSNKVTEKGKDVELRCDPISGHTALYWYRQSLGQGLEFLIYFQGNSAPDKSGLPSDRFSAERTGGSVSTLTIQRTQQEDSAVYLCASSPGTQNTEAFFGQGTRLTVV.

The rearrangement uses TRBV7-9 and TRBJ1-6; 8 nucleotides align to TRBD1. The CDR3 has 16 amino acids. V shed 2 bases, J shed 10 bases, and the junction held 10 bases outside the gene matches. Germline CDR1 is SEHNR and CDR2 is FQNEAQ (reference sequence). CDR3 amino acids: CASSLIYPGGSSPLHF. The CDR3 nucleotides read TGTGCCAGCAGCTTAATTTACCCAGGGGGCAGCTCACCCCTCCACTTT.

This clone was seen only a few times. This chain joins TRBV7-9 and TRBJ1-1, with D tentatively TRBD1 (6 bases). The germline gives CDR1 SEHNR, CDR2 FQNEAQ (reference sequence). The CDR3 sequence is 18 residues long. Trimming took 1 base from V and 0 from J, leaving 18 bases between them. The CDR3 spells CASSLVQSMWDMNTEAFF. The DNA for the CDR3 is TGTGCCAGCAGCTTAGTACAGTCCATGTGGGACATGAACACTGAAGCTTTCTTT.

This clone was found once. V gene TRBV19 combines with J gene TRBJ2-6, with D maybe TRBD2 (7 bases). V lost 4 bases and J lost 0, with 13 bases in between. The CDR3 covers 17 residues. In germline, CDR1 is LNHDA, CDR2 SQIVND (reference sequence). The CDR3 sequence is CASSRRGTTSGANVLTF. CDR3 nucleotides: TGTGCCAGTAGTAGGCGGGGGACAACCTCTGGGGCCAACGTCCTGACTTTC.

This chain joins TRBV11-2 and TRBJ1-2; D unclear. The CDR3 covers 15 residues. The V gene's germline CDR1 is SGHAT and CDR2 FQNNGV. Trimming took 1 base from V and 0 from J, leaving 9 bases between them. This CDR3 reads CASSLVVGANYGYTF. The CDR3 nucleotides read TGTGCCAGCAGCTTAGTGGTAGGAGCTAACTATGGCTACACCTTC.

This clone has just one count. This rearrangement joins TRBV1 to TRBJ1-4; TRBD1, the D gene given by the table, was not confirmed from the DNA. TRBV1 is recorded as a pseudogene. The CDR3 is made up of 16 amino acids. DNA for the CDR3: TGCACCAGCAGCCAAGATGGTTCGCAGGATCATGAAAAACTGTTTTTT. It is translated as CTSSQDGSQDHEKLFF.

The chain is built from TRBV11-2 and TRBJ1-2, with D hard to call. CDR1 is SGHAT, CDR2 FQNNGV, per germline. Trimming left V 3 bases short and J 7 bases short, with 9 bases between. This CDR3 contains 12 residues. The CDR3 nucleotides are TGTGCCAGCAGCTTGGGGAGTGTTGGCTACACCTTC. It specifies CASSLGSVGYTF. The entire variable domain, with the rest obtained from reference TRBV11-2 and TRBJ1-2, is as follows: EAGVAQSPRYKIIEKRQSVAFWCNPISGHATLYWYQQILGQGPKLLIQFQNNGVVDDSQLPKDRFSAERLKGVDSTLKIQPAKLEDSAVYLCASSLGSVGYTFGSGTRLTVV.

The V call is TRBV21-1, the J call TRBJ1-6; TRBD1 reflects the table's D call only, with no check against the DNA. TRBV21-1 is flagged as a pseudogene. The CDR3 sequence is 15 residues long. CDR3 sequence (DNA): TGTGCCAGCAGCAAAGATGGGACAGGGGATTCACCCCTCCACTTT. Its protein is CASSKDGTGDSPLHF.

The chain combines TRBV3-1 (or the pseudogene TRBV3-2) with TRBJ2-7, with D tentatively TRBD1 (6 bases). V was clipped by 4 bases and J by 3 bases, with 13 bases between them. The CDR3 spans 14 residues. CDR1 and CDR2 from the germline V gene are LGHDT and YNNKEL (reference sequence). The CDR3 sequence is CASSPKPQGYEQYF. CDR3 DNA: TGTGCCAGCAGCCCTAAACCACAGGGCTACGAGCAGTACTTC.